The entry below describes one TCR beta chain. Its recognized antigen is unknown. Base qualities are missing; no much larger clone stands one base away. From each donor, a single peripheral blood sample of approximately 110 mL on average was drawn into heparinised tubes. Using a panel that included CD45RO, CCR7, CD25, CD127, CD95 and CD27, naive, central memory, regulatory and stem cell-like memory CD4+ T cells were sorted on a BD FACSAria II. Purity was above 98% for every sorted population. Right away, PBMCs were isolated by Lymphoprep density gradient centrifugation and were stained directly, with no culture step. Samples were stained and sorted in pairs, with one healthy donor and one patient per experiment, so that batch effects were minimized. Reading the germline V gene (reference sequence) gives CDR1 SGHAT and CDR2 FQDESV. The CDR3 sequence holds 15 residues, the cysteine and phenylalanine included. Just the 45-base CDR3 DNA is kept, in frame starting at base 1. V is pared back by 1 base and J by 0 bases, with 7 bases lying between the germline termini.

The High Capacity cDNA Reverse Transcription Kit was used to reverse transcribe all of the isolated RNA, meaning that expressed TCRB transcripts were what got sequenced. Deep immunoSEQ sequencing was performed on naive, central memory and regulatory T cell samples, with an average of about 4 million total reads per sample. Sorted cells were lysed in RLT buffer, and RNA was extracted using DNase-treated RNeasy Micro or Mini kits according to cell number. To prevent cross-contamination, each cell subset was processed individually, whereas patient and healthy donor samples were processed jointly. The immunoSEQ multiplex PCR was used to amplify TCRB sequences from cDNA, yielding 87-bp fragments that span the CDR3 region. The amplicons were sequenced using the Illumina HiSeq platform. The paper's processing steps were these. Synthetic template baselines were used to correct PCR bias computationally, reads within Hamming distance 2 were collapsed, and singletons that could not be merged were discarded. By aligning reads against IMGT, V, D and J genes, CDR3 length, and insertions or deletions at six rearrangement sites were assigned. Clonotype counts were normalized to sorted cell number within each subset before computing true diversity and Gini coefficients with the tcR R package. Repertoire sharing was quantified using the overlap coefficient calculated on TCRB nucleotide sequences. As a proxy for the pre-selection repertoire, out-of-frame TCRB sequences from naive cells were analyzed. Not all clones reach the TCRdb copy of this immuneACCESS table, which keeps in-frame sequences only. Checked studies attribute under half of the gap to unresolved V genes and leave the rest unexplained. V and J calls and clone size come straight from that table; D and trimming were deduced from the DNA. The sample profile shows about 330,000 clones; around 10% of them were found once. Clones ranked in the top ten supply about 0.015% of the sample.

The sample comes from a study of beta chain features in type 1 diabetes (dated by TCRdb to about 2018). Some background on the complete study: Mean age, gender distribution, total cell number and subset yield were not different between patients and healthy donors. The study compared the TCRB repertoires of sorted circulating CD4+ T cell subsets in recently diagnosed type 1 diabetes patients with those in matched healthy donors. A total of some 100,000,000 sorted cells were examined across all samples, and a strong correlation was observed between cell number per subset and RNA yield. Regulatory and stem cell-like memory subsets were obtained from only 8 patients and roughly eight healthy donors, while naive and central memory subsets were obtained from all 30 or so donors.

The study at large found these results: HLA sub-analyses involved small numbers of individuals, so any influence of HLA type on TCRB rearrangement remained unresolved. In all four CD4+ subsets, TCRB CDR3 length was moderately but significantly shorter in type 1 diabetes patients. Because cDNA was sequenced instead of genomic DNA, highly expressing activated cells could be over-represented, though the groups showed no difference in activation or CD3 levels. PCR may preferentially amplify shorter templates, but because patient and control samples were amplified and corrected together, any resulting skew would affect both groups equally. At VDJ recombination sites, patients with type 1 diabetes made fewer insertions and deleted more nucleotides, a pattern implying thymic rearrangement abnormalities. Naive, central memory and regulatory TCRB repertoires appeared to be more alike among patients than among healthy donors.

The V gene is TRBV11-1 and the J gene is TRBJ2-1; the D gene assignment is ambiguous. This receptor was identified in a young woman in good health. The specimen was naive CD4+ T cells from blood. Per the publication, the cell subset or site label means: true naive CD4+ T cells. The bases read TGTGCCAGCAGCTTAGACTCCGGCTCCTACAATGAGCAGTTCTTC. This encodes CASSLDSGSYNEQFF.